This T cell receptor beta chain was sequenced for a study of PD-1 blockade in classical Hodgkin lymphoma. All the patients suffered relapse after autologous stem cell transplantation, and brentuximab vedotin exposure differed. TCRdb's table, derived via immunoSEQ multiplex PCR, lists solely in-frame clones and lacks some. The repertoire has fewer than 70,000 clones, around 89% of them found once; the top ten carry less than 6.5%. This clone was counted once. The germline V gene has CDR1 LNHDA and CDR2 SQIVND (reference sequence). There are 13 residues in the CDR3. The V end was cut by 1 base, the J end by 10 bases, with 8 bases between.

Sample: peripheral blood mononuclear cells (PBMCs), taken before the second cycle of nivolumab. This chain connects TRBV19 to TRBJ1-6; a possible D gene is TRBD1 (5 bases). The origin of this receptor is a human donor with classical Hodgkin lymphoma. The CDR3 nucleotides are TGTGCCAGTAGTATAGGGGCAGGGTCACCCCTCCACTTT. It is translated as CASSIGAGSPLHF.